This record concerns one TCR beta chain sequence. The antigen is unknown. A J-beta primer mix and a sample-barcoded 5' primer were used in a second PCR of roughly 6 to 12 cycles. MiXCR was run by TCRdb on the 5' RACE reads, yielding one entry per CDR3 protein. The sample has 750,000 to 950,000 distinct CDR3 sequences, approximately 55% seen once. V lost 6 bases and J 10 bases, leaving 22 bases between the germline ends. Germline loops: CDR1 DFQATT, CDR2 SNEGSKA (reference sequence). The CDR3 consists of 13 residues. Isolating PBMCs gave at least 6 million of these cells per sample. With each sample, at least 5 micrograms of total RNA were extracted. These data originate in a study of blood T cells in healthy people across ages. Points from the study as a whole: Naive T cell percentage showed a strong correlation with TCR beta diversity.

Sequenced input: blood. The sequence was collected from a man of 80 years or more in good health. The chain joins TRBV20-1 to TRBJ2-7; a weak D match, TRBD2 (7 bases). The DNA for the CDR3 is TGCAGTGCGGGAGGGGGGCAGGGCAATAATCAGTACTTC. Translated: CSAGGGQGNNQYF.